This is a list of T cell receptor beta chains from one sample in a study of control samples from healthy donors and cancer patients. Sequencing used immunoSEQ multiplex PCR; TCRdb keeps in-frame clones, though not all of them. The table lists 170,000 or so clones, around nine tenths of them singletons. Sequenced material: blood. These receptors all stem from a man aged 30 to 45 in good health. The CDR3 runs from the conserved cysteine through the conserved F or W. The D gene is left open where the match is weak. Only part of the rows carry a size: once, few, many, or a class if the clone is expanded.

clone size: .; CDR3 length: 15; J gene: TRBJ1-5; D gene: .; V gene: TRBV7-2; CDR3 protein: CASSYLYGEGQPQHF; CDR3 DNA: TGTGCCAGCAGCTACCTCTATGGGGAGGGACAGCCCCAGCATTTT
clone size: .; CDR3 length: 15; J gene: TRBJ1-6; D gene: .; V gene: TRBV28; CDR3 protein: CASIPQYSYNSPLHF; CDR3 DNA: TGTGCCAGCATCCCCCAGTACTCCTATAATTCACCCCTCCACTTT
clone size: .; CDR3 length: 14; J gene: TRBJ1-1; D gene: .; V gene: TRBV19; CDR3 protein: CASSIGQFNTEAFF; CDR3 DNA: TGCGCCAGTAGTATAGGACAGTTCAACACTGAAGCTTTCTTT
clone size: .; CDR3 length: 11; J gene: TRBJ2-7; D gene: .; V gene: TRBV6-5; CDR3 protein: CASISGYEQYF; CDR3 DNA: TGTGCCAGCATTTCGGGCTACGAGCAGTACTTC
clone size: .; CDR3 length: 15; J gene: TRBJ1-6; D gene: .; V gene: TRBV7-9; CDR3 protein: CASEGGASPDSPLHF; CDR3 DNA: TGTGCCAGTGAGGGGGGTGCCAGCCCAGATTCACCCCTCCACTTT
clone size: .; CDR3 length: 13; J gene: TRBJ1-1; D gene: .; V gene: TRBV6-4; CDR3 protein: CASSRPLNTEAFF; CDR3 DNA: TGTGCCAGCAGTAGACCATTGAACACTGAAGCTTTCTTT
clone size: .; CDR3 length: 13; J gene: TRBJ1-5; D gene: .; V gene: TRBV30; CDR3 protein: CAWSGGQDQPQHF; CDR3 DNA: TGTGCCTGGTCGGGGGGTCAGGATCAGCCCCAGCATTTT
clone size: .; CDR3 length: 14; J gene: TRBJ2-7; D gene: .; V gene: TRBV29-1; CDR3 protein: CSVARTGAWYEQYF; CDR3 DNA: TGCAGCGTAGCTAGGACGGGGGCCTGGTACGAGCAGTACTTC
clone size: .; CDR3 length: 11; J gene: TRBJ1-2; D gene: .; V gene: TRBV2; CDR3 protein: CAREVNYGYTF; CDR3 DNA: TGTGCCAGAGAGGTGAACTATGGCTACACCTTC
clone size: .; CDR3 length: 15; J gene: TRBJ1-1; D gene: TRBD1; V gene: TRBV7-9; CDR3 protein: CASSAGQGWGTEAFF; CDR3 DNA: TGTGCCAGCAGCGCAGGACAGGGGTGGGGCACTGAAGCTTTCTTT
clone size: once; CDR3 length: 15; J gene: TRBJ1-5; D gene: .; V gene: TRBV7-8; CDR3 protein: CASSLREAFLQPQHF; CDR3 DNA: TGTGCCAGCAGCTTGAGGGAAGCCTTCCTTCAGCCCCAGCATTTT
clone size: .; CDR3 length: 16; J gene: TRBJ2-7; D gene: .; V gene: TRBV14; CDR3 protein: CASSQLPGSGDYEQYF; CDR3 DNA: TGTGCCAGCAGCCAACTGCCCGGGTCAGGAGACTACGAGCAGTACTTC
clone size: .; CDR3 length: 15; J gene: TRBJ2-3; D gene: .; V gene: TRBV10-1; CDR3 protein: CASSESAGPTDTQYF; CDR3 DNA: TGCGCCAGCAGTGAGTCCGCGGGACCCACAGATACGCAGTATTTT